This note documents a single TCR beta chain sequence. As originally analysed: Nucleated cell number was recorded as an estimate derived from reference gene primer amplification. Clones were read by immunoSEQ multiplex PCR, and TCRdb kept only the in-frame ones, dropping some. The V and J calls and the clone size are those of that table, but D and trimming were determined from the DNA. The table records roughly 140,000 clones, just under 80% of them present only once. This sample was included in a study of blood T cell repertoires in COVID-19. Sequencing was carried out using peripheral blood. The TCR was taken from a woman aged 60 to 75 with acute or convalescent COVID-19.

The CDR3 coding sequence is TGTGCCACGCGGGACAGCCTCAATCAGCCCCAGCATTTT. This codes for CATRDSLNQPQHF. The V gene is TRBV10-3, the J gene TRBJ1-5; TRBD1 matches at 7 bases. V shed 10 bases, J shed 3 bases, and the junction held 6 bases outside the gene matches. The CDR3 is 13 residues long. CDR1 and CDR2 from the germline V gene are ENHRY and SYGVKD.